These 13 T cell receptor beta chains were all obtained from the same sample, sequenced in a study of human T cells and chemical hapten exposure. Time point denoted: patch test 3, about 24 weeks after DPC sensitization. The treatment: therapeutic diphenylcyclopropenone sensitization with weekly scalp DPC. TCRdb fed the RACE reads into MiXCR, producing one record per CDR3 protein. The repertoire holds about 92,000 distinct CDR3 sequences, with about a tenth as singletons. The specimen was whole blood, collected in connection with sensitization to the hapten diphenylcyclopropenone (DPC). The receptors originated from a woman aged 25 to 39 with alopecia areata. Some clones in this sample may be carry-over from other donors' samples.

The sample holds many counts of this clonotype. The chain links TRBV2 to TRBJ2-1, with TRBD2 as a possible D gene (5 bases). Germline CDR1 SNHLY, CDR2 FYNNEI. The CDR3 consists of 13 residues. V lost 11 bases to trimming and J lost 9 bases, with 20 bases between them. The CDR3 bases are TGTGCCTCGTCTTTACGGACTGCATCTGAGCAGTTCTTC. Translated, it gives CASSLRTASEQFF.

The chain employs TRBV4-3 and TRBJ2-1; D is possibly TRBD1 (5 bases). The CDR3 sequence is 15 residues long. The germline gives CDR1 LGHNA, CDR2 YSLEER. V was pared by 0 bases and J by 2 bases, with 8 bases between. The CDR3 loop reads CASSQDTGTYNEQFF. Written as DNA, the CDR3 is TGCGCCAGCAGCCAAGACACAGGAACCTACAATGAGCAGTTCTTC.

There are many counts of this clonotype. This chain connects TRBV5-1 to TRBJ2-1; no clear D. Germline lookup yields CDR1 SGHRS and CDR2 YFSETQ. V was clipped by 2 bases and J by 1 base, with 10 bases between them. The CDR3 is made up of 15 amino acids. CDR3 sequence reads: CASSLGLGSYNEQFF. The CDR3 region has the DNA TGCGCCAGCAGCTTAGGTCTAGGGTCCTACAATGAGCAGTTCTTC.

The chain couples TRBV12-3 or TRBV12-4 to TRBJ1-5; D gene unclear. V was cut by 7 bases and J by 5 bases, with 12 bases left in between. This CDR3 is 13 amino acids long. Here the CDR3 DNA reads TGTGCCAGCACCCCGGGCGGCCATCAGCCCCAGCATTTT. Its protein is CASTPGGHQPQHF.

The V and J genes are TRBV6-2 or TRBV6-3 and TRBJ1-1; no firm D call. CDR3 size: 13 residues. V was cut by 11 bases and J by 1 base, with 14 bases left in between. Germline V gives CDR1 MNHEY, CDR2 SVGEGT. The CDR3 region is CAVGFPSNTEAFF. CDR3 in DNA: TGTGCCGTAGGTTTTCCCTCGAACACTGAAGCTTTCTTT.

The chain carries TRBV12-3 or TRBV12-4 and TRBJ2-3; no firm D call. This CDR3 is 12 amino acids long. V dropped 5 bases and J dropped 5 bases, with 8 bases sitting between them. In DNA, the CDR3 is TGTGCCAGCAGTGCCTTGGTAGATACGCAGTATTTT. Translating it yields CASSALVDTQYF.

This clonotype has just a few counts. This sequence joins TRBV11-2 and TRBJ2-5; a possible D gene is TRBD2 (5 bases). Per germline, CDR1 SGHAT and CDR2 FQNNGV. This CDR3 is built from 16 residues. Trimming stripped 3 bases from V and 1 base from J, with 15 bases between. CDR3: CASSFISSGGQETQYF. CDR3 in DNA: TGTGCCAGCAGCTTCATCAGCTCTGGAGGCCAAGAGACCCAGTACTTC.

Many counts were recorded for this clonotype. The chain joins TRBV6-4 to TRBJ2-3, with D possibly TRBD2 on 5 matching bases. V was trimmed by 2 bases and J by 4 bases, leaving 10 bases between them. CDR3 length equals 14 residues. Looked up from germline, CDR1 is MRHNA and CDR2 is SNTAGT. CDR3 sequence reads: CASSDRLASDTQYF. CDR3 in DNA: TGTGCCAGCAGTGACAGGCTAGCATCAGATACGCAGTATTTT.

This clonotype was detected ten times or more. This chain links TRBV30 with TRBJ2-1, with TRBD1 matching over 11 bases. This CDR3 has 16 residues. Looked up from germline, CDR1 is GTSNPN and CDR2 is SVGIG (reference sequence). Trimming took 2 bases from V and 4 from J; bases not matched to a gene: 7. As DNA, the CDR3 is TGTGCCTGGAGTCCAGGGACAGGGGGAGTTTACAATGAGCAGTTCTTC. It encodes CAWSPGTGGVYNEQFF.

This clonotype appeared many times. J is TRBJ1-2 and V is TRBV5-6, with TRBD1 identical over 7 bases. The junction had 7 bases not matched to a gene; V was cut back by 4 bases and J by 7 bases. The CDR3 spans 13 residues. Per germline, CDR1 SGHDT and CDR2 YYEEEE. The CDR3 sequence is CASSLGTEAGYTF. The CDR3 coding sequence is TGTGCCAGCAGCCTGGGGACAGAAGCTGGCTACACCTTC.

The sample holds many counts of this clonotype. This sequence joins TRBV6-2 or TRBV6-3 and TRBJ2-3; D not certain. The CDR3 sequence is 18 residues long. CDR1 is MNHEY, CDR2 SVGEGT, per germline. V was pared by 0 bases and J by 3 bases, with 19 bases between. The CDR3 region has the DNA TGTGCCAGCAGTTACTCGTACAGTTCAAGCTCGAGAACAGATACGCAGTATTTT. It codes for CASSYSYSSSSRTDTQYF.

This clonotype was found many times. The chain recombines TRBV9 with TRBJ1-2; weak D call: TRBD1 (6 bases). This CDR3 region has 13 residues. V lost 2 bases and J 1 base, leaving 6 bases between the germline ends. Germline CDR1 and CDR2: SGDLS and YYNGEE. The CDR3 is CASSVDSNYGYTF. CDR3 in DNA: TGTGCCAGCAGCGTGGACAGTAACTATGGCTACACCTTC. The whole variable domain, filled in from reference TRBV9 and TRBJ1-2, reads DSGVTQTPKHLITATGQRVTLRCSPRSGDLSVYWYQQSLDQGLQFLIQYYNGEERAKGNILERFSAQQFPDLHSELNLSSLELGDSALYFCASSVDSNYGYTFGSGTRLTVV.

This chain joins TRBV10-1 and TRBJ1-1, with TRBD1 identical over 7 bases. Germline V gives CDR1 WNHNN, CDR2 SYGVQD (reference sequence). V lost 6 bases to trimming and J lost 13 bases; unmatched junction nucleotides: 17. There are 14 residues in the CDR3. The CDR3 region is CASRSGTEQRWGFF. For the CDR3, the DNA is TGCGCCAGCAGGAGCGGGACAGAACAACGATGGGGTTTCTTT.